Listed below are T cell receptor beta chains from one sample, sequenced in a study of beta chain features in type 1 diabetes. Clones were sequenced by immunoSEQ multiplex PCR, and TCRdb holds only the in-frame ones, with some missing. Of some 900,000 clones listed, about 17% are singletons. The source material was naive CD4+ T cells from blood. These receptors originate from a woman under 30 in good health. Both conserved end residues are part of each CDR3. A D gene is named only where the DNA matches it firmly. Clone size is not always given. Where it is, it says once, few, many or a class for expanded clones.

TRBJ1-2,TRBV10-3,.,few,TGTGCCATCAGTGATACCCTATTTAACATGGGCTACACCTTC,CAISDTLFNMGYTF
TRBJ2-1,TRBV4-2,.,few,TGTGCCAGCAGCCAAGCCGGGGGAGGGGGCGGCGGCTACAATGAGCAGTTCTTC,CASSQAGGGGGGYNEQFF
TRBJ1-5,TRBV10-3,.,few,TGTGCCATCAGTGACTCCAATCAGCCCCAGCATTTT,CAISDSNQPQHF
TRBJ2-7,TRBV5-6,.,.,TGTGCCAGCAGCGACTCTACTAGATCGGCCTACGAGCAGTACTTC,CASSDSTRSAYEQYF
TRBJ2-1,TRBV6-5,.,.,TGTGCCAGCAGTTACACTGGACGGAACAATGAGCAGTTCTTC,CASSYTGRNNEQFF
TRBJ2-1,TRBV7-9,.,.,TGTGCCAGCAGCTTAGCGCATTTCAGGCAGACTGAAGTTTACAATGAGCAGTTCTTC,CASSLAHFRQTEVYNEQFF
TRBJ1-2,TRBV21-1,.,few,TGTGCCAGCAGGGGTGGCTACACCTTC,CASRGGYTF
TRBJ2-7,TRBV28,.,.,TGTGCCAGCAGGGCCACAGGGTTTGCGGAGCAGTACTTC,CASRATGFAEQYF
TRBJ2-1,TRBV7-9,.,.,TGTGCCAGCAGCCACGGGTATCAGACTAGGACCGATGAGCAGTTCTTC,CASSHGYQTRTDEQFF
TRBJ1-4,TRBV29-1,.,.,TGCAGCGTTCGAAAGGGAACTAATGAAAAACTGTTTTTT,CSVRKGTNEKLFF
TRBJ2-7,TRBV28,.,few,TGTGCCAGCAGTTTAGGGGGGACATTAGATGAGCAGTACTTC,CASSLGGTLDEQYF
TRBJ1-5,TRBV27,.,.,TGTGCCAGCAGTCCCCTCGGCGGGCCCCAGCATTTT,CASSPLGGPQHF
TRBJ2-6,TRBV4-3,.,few,TGCGCCAGCAGCCAGAGTGAATCTGGGGCCAACGTCCTGACTTTC,CASSQSESGANVLTF
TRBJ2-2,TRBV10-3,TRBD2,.,TGTGCCATCAGGGGACTAGCGGGAGCAGAAACCGGGGAGCTGTTTTTT,CAIRGLAGAETGELFF
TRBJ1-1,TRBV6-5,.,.,TGTGCCAGCAGTTACTCAAGGGGAATGAGCACTGAAGCTTTCTTT,CASSYSRGMSTEAFF
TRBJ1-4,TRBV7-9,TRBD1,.,TGTGCCAGCAGCCCGGGGACAGGGAGCGAAAAACTGTTTTTT,CASSPGTGSEKLFF
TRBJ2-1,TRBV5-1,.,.,TGCGCCAGCAGCTTGGTAAATGTCGGCGTCGGCCACAATGAGCAGTTCTTC,CASSLVNVGVGHNEQFF
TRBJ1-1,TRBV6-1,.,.,TGTGCCAGCATCTTAGCAGGGCACCACACTGAAGCTTTCTTT,CASILAGHHTEAFF
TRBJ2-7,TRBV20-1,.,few,TGCAGTTCCCTGAGTCGCTACGAGCAGTACTTC,CSSLSRYEQYF
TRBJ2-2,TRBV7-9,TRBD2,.,TGTGCCAGCAGCTTATTAGCGGGAGCCCCCGGGGAGCTGTTTTTT,CASSLLAGAPGELFF
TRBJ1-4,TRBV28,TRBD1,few,TGTGCCAGCACCTCGCCCCAGGGGGCGGATGAAAAACTGTTTTTT,CASTSPQGADEKLFF
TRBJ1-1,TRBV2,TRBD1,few,TGTGCCAGCAGTCCACGACAGGGGGCTAAGAACACTGAAGCTTTCTTT,CASSPRQGAKNTEAFF
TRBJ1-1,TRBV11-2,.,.,TGTGCCAGCAGCTTAGCAGGGCAGGGAACTGAAGCTTTCTTT,CASSLAGQGTEAFF
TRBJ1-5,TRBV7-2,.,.,TGTGCCAGCAGCTATTTGCAGGGGAATCAGCCCCAGCATTTT,CASSYLQGNQPQHF
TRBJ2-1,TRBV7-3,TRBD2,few,TGTGCCAGCAGCTCCACCGGACTAGCGGGAGGGAATGAGCAGTTCTTC,CASSSTGLAGGNEQFF
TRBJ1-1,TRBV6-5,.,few,TGTGCCAGCAGTTACTCCCCGGTGAACACTGAAGCTTTCTTT,CASSYSPVNTEAFF
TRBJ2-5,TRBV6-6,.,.,TGTGCCAGCAGTTCTTCTCTTGGGGAGACCCAGTACTTC,CASSSSLGETQYF
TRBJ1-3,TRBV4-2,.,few,TGTGCCAGCAGCCAACAAGGTCCGGGAAACACCATATATTTT,CASSQQGPGNTIYF
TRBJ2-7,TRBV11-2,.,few,TGTGCCAGCAGCTTAGTCGCTAGCAACTCCTACGAGCAGTACTTC,CASSLVASNSYEQYF
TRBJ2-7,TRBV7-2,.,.,TGTGCCAGCAGCTTAGATAGCGCTTTGCCCTTTTACGAGCAGTACTTC,CASSLDSALPFYEQYF
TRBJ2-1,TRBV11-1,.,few,TGTGCCAGCAGGCTGCGGGACTACAATGAGCAGTTCTTC,CASRLRDYNEQFF
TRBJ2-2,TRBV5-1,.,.,TGCGCCAGCAGCGACCTGCAGGGAGGCACCGGGGAGCTGTTTTTT,CASSDLQGGTGELFF
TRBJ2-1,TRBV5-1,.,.,TGCGCCAGCAGCTTGACTCCAACCCTGGACAATGAGCAGTTCTTC,CASSLTPTLDNEQFF
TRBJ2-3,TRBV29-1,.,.,TGCAGCGTTGTTCGGGCGGGAAGCACAGATACGCAGTATTTT,CSVVRAGSTDTQYF
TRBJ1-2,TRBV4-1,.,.,TGCGCCAGCAGCCATGGTGACCGTAACTATGGCTACACCTTC,CASSHGDRNYGYTF
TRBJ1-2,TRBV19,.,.,TGTGCCAGTAGTAAAGTAGACACCAGGGGAAACTATGGCTACACCTTC,CASSKVDTRGNYGYTF
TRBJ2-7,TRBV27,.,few,TGTGCCAGCAGTATAAGGGACGGCTCCTACGAGCAGTACTTC,CASSIRDGSYEQYF
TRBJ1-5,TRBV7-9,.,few,TGTGCCAGCAGCTTAGGAAGCGGGGAGCCCCAGCATTTT,CASSLGSGEPQHF
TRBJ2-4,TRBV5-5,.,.,TGTGCCACCCAAGGAGGGGAGGCCAAAAACATTCAGTACTTC,CATQGGEAKNIQYF
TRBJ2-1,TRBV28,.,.,TGTGCCAGCAGGAGGGTTCATGAGCAGTTCTTC,CASRRVHEQFF
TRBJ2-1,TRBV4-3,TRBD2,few,TGCGCCAGCAGCCAAGATCGTTCTTTTAGCGGGAGTTTGAATGAGCAGTTCTTC,CASSQDRSFSGSLNEQFF
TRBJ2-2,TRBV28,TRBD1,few,TGTGCCAGCAGTCAAGGGGGCGCGAACACCGGGGAGCTGTTTTTT,CASSQGGANTGELFF
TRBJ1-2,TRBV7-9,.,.,TGTGCCAGCAGCCTTGACAGCTATGGCTACACCTTC,CASSLDSYGYTF
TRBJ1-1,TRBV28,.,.,TGTGCCAGCAGTTTATTCCCCAAACGGGCGGAAGCTTTCTTT,CASSLFPKRAEAFF
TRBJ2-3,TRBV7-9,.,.,TGTGCCAGCAGCTCTGTGGGAGCAGATACGCAGTATTTT,CASSSVGADTQYF
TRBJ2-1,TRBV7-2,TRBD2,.,TGTGCCAGCAGCTTCGGGACTACTCTCAATGAGCAGTTCTTC,CASSFGTTLNEQFF
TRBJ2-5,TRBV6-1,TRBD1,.,TGTGCCAGCAGTCCAGGGACAGAACAAGAGACCCAGTACTTC,CASSPGTEQETQYF
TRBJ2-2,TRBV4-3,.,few,TGCGCCAGCAGCCAAGTAACCAGTGACACCGGGGAGCTGTTTTTT,CASSQVTSDTGELFF
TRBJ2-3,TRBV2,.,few,TGTGCCAGCAGCCCCTTCGGCACAGATACGCAGTATTTT,CASSPFGTDTQYF
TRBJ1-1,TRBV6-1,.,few,TGTGCCAGCAGTGTAGATCCTGGCGGAAACACTGAAGCTTTCTTT,CASSVDPGGNTEAFF
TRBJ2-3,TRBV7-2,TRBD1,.,TGTGCCAGCAGCTTCACGGACGACAGGGCAGATACGCAGTATTTT,CASSFTDDRADTQYF
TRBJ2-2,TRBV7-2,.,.,TGTGCCAGCAAAGGGGACACCGGGGAGCTGTTTTTT,CASKGDTGELFF
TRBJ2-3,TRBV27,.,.,TGTGCCAGCAGTAGGAGGGGCCGAGGGGATACGCAGTATTTT,CASSRRGRGDTQYF
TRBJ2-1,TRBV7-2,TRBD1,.,TGTGCCAGCAGCTCGACAGGGTTTTGGGATGAGCAGTTCTTC,CASSSTGFWDEQFF